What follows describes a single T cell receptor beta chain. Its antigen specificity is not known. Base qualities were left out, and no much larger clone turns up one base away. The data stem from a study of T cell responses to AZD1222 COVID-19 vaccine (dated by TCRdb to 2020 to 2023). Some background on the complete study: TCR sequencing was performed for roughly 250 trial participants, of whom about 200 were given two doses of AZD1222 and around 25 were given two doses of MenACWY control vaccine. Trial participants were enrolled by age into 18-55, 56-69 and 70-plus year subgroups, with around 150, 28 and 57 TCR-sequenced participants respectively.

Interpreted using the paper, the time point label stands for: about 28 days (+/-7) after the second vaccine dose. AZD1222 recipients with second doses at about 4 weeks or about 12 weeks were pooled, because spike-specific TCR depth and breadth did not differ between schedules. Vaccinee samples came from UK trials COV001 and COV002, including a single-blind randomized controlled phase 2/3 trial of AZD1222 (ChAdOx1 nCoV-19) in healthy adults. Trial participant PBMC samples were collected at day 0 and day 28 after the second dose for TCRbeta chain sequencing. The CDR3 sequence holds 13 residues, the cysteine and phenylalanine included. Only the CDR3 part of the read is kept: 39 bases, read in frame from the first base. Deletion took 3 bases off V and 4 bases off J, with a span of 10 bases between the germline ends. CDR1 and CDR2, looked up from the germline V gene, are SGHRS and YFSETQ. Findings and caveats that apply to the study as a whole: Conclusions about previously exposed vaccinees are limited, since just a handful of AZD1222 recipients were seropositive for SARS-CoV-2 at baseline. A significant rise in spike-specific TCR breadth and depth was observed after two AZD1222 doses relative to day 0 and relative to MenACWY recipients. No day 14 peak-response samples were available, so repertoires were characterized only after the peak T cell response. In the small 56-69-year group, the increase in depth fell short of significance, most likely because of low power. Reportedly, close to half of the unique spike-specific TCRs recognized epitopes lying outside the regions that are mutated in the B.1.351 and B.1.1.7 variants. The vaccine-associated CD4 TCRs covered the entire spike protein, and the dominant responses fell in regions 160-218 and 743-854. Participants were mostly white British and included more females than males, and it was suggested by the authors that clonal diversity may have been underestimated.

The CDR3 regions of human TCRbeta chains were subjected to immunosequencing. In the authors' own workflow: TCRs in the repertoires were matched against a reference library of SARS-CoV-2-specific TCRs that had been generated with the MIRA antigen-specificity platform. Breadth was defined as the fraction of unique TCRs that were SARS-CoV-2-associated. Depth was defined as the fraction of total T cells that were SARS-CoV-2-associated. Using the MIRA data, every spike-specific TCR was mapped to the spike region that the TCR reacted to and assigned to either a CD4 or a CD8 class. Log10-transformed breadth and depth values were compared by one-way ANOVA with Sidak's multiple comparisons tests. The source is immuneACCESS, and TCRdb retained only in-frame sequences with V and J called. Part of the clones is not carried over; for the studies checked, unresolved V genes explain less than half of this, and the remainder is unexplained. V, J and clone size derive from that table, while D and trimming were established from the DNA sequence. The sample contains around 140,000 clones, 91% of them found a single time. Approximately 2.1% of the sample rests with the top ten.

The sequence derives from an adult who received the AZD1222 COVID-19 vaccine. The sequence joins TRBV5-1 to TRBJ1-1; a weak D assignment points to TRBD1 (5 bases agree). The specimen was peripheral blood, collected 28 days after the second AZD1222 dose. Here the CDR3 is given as CASSSGVSTEAFF. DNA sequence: TGCGCCAGCAGCTCGGGGGTCAGCACTGAAGCTTTCTTT.